A selection of T cell receptor beta chains follows, all from one sample in a study of blood T cell repertoires in COVID-19. The assay was immunoSEQ multiplex PCR, and TCRdb's table has in-frame clones only and misses some. In the table there are some 11,000 clones, about 83% of which are singletons. Sequences were obtained from peripheral blood. The receptors originated from a man in his forties or fifties with active COVID-19. CDR3s include the opening cysteine and the closing phenylalanine or tryptophan. The D gene is left open where the match is weak. Only some rows state a clone size, as once, few, many or a class for expanded clones.

D gene,J gene,V gene,clone size,CDR3 DNA,CDR3 protein
TRBD1,TRBJ2-1,TRBV11-2,-,TGTGCCAGCAGCTCGCCCAGGGGGCCAGAGATAAGCTCCTACAATGAGCAGTTCTTC,CASSSPRGPEISSYNEQFF
TRBD1,TRBJ2-3,TRBV12-3/TRBV12-4,-,TGTGCCAGCAGTATAGGGGGCCGGGATACGCAGTATTTT,CASSIGGRDTQYF
-,TRBJ2-3,TRBV19,-,TGTGCCAGTAGTATCCCCGAAACGGGGACAGATACGCAGTATTTT,CASSIPETGTDTQYF
TRBD1,TRBJ2-3,TRBV13,-,TGTGCCAGCAGCTCCGGGACAGGGTTGTCAGATACGCAGTATTTT,CASSSGTGLSDTQYF
TRBD2,TRBJ2-7,TRBV5-4,once,TGTGCCAGCAGCCCCTCTGGGGGGAGCGGGAGCTACGAGCAGTACTTC,CASSPSGGSGSYEQYF
-,TRBJ2-2,TRBV2,-,TGTGCCAGCAGCTCAGGTCGGGACATAGCGAACACCGGGGAGCTGTTTTTT,CASSSGRDIANTGELFF
-,TRBJ2-6,TRBV6-1,-,TGTGCCAGCAGTGAAGTTGGAACAGGTGGGGCCAACGTCCTGACTTTC,CASSEVGTGGANVLTF
-,TRBJ1-1,TRBV2,-,TGTGCCAGCAGGGCGGGTACTGAAGCTTTCTTT,CASRAGTEAFF
-,TRBJ2-5,TRBV7-5,-,TGTGTCAGAAGCGACGCACCGGGACAAAAACAAGAGACCCAGTACTTC,CVRSDAPGQKQETQYF
-,TRBJ2-7,TRBV27,once,TGTGCCAGCAGTTTCGGGAATGGCTACGAGCAGTACTTC,CASSFGNGYEQYF
TRBD2,TRBJ2-1,TRBV29-1,-,TGCAGTGTAGGGGGACTAGCGGTTCTCCCGAGCTCCTACAATGAGCAGTTCTTC,CSVGGLAVLPSSYNEQFF
TRBD2,TRBJ2-2,TRBV15,few,TGTGCCACCAGCAATGGCGGGAGGGGAGGGGAGCTGTTTTTT,CATSNGGRGGELFF
-,TRBJ2-3,TRBV7-6,-,TGTGCCAGCAGCTTAGCGGAGGTAACTAGCACAGATACGCAGTATTTT,CASSLAEVTSTDTQYF
TRBD2,TRBJ2-1,TRBV7-7,-,TGTGCCAGCAGCTTAATCACGGGAGGGCCATGGAATGAGCAGTTCTTC,CASSLITGGPWNEQFF
-,TRBJ2-7,TRBV7-9,-,TGTGCCAGCACCCCCTTTAGCTCCTACGAGCAGTACTTC,CASTPFSSYEQYF
TRBD2,TRBJ2-3,TRBV15,-,TGTGCCACCAGCAGAGGGGGGGGTGCTAGCTCAGATACGCAGTATTTT,CATSRGGGASSDTQYF
-,TRBJ1-1,TRBV11-3,-,TGTGCCAGCAGTTTCCGACGGACTTTGAACACTGAAGCTTTCTTT,CASSFRRTLNTEAFF
-,TRBJ2-5,TRBV6-6,-,TGTGCCAGCAGTACCCAACTAGACTTAAAAGAGACCCAGTACTTC,CASSTQLDLKETQYF
-,TRBJ1-2,TRBV27,-,TGTGCCAGCAGTGCATCCTTTACAGGCCTCTATGGCTACACCTTC,CASSASFTGLYGYTF
-,TRBJ2-7,TRBV16,-,TGTGCCAGCAGCCTCCCTCCCGGGGGCGAGCAGTACTTC,CASSLPPGGEQYF
-,TRBJ2-7,TRBV9,-,TGTGCCAGCAGCGTCTTCTGGACAGCTACCTACGAGCAGTACTTC,CASSVFWTATYEQYF
TRBD1,TRBJ2-3,TRBV2,-,TGTGCCAGCAGTGAACTTGCCCGGGCAGGGGGCATAGATACGCAGTATTTT,CASSELARAGGIDTQYF
TRBD2,TRBJ2-1,TRBV3-1/TRBV3-2,-,TGTGCCAGCAGCCAAGATTGGCGGGAGGGCCGGGATGAGCAGTTCTTC,CASSQDWREGRDEQFF
-,TRBJ1-6,TRBV7-2,once,TGTGCCAGCAGCTTCCGGGGGGATTCACCCCTCCACTTT,CASSFRGDSPLHF
-,TRBJ2-3,TRBV9,-,TGTGCCAGCAGCGTAGCTGCAGGCGTCACAGATACGCAGTATTTT,CASSVAAGVTDTQYF
TRBD1,TRBJ1-4,TRBV6-2/TRBV6-3,once,TGTGCCAGCAGTTACTCTCCAGGGGGCGAAAAACTGTTTTTT,CASSYSPGGEKLFF
-,TRBJ2-7,TRBV11-2,-,TGTGCCAGCAGCTTAGAACTGCCCTACGAGCAGTACTTC,CASSLELPYEQYF
-,TRBJ2-2,TRBV28,-,TGTGCCAGCAGGGGATTGGGCCCTGGAGGGGTCACCGGGGAGCTGTTTTTT,CASRGLGPGGVTGELFF
TRBD2,TRBJ2-1,TRBV20-1,-,TGCAGTGCTAGTGCGCCGGGACTAGCGGTTTACAATGAGCAGTTCTTC,CSASAPGLAVYNEQFF
TRBD1,TRBJ2-1,TRBV6-6,-,TGTGCCAGCAGTTATAAGTGGGACAGGGGAAACAATGAGCAGTTCTTC,CASSYKWDRGNNEQFF
TRBD2,TRBJ2-2,TRBV19,-,TGCGCCAGTAGTATAGTTCCAGCGGGAGGTCCCGGGGAGCTGTTTTTT,CASSIVPAGGPGELFF
TRBD1,TRBJ2-7,TRBV6-4,-,TGTGCCAGCAGTGACTACGAAGGTTACTCCGGACAGGGGGCTCCCCGGGGGGGCTACGAGCAGTACTTC,CASSDYEGYSGQGAPRGGYEQYF
-,TRBJ1-2,TRBV9,-,TGTGCCAGCAGCACCCAAGGGGTCTATGGCTACACCTTC,CASSTQGVYGYTF
TRBD2,TRBJ2-1,TRBV27,-,TGTGCCAGCAATGGGGGGGGACTCAGATACAATGAGCAGTTCTTC,CASNGGGLRYNEQFF
-,TRBJ2-1,TRBV24-1,-,TGTGCCACCAGTGACCACACACTAGGTAATGAGCAGTTCTTC,CATSDHTLGNEQFF
TRBD2,TRBJ2-7,TRBV7-9,-,TGTGCGTCAGGCGGGAGGGACTACGAGCAGTACTTC,CASGGRDYEQYF
TRBD2,TRBJ2-7,TRBV6-1,-,TGTGCCAGCAGTGAGGTCTCGGGGGGCTACGAGCAGTACTTC,CASSEVSGGYEQYF
-,TRBJ2-7,TRBV5-6,once,TGTGCCAGCAGCTTCCTAGAAACCTACGAGCAGTACTTC,CASSFLETYEQYF
-,TRBJ1-6,TRBV27,once,TGTGCCAGCAGCTTAAGGCTTTCAGGGAATTCACCCCTCCACTTT,CASSLRLSGNSPLHF
-,TRBJ1-6,TRBV7-9,-,TGTGCCAGCAGCTTTCTCGTTGGGCAGGGCTATAATTCACCCCTCCACTTT,CASSFLVGQGYNSPLHF
TRBD1,TRBJ2-5,TRBV13,-,TGTGCCAGCAGCTTGGGACAGGGCATAGAGACCCAGTACTTC,CASSLGQGIETQYF
TRBD2,TRBJ2-5,TRBV27,-,TGTGCCAGCAGTCCTCGATCCGGGACTAGCGGTCGGGAGACCCAGTACTTC,CASSPRSGTSGRETQYF
-,TRBJ2-7,TRBV12-2,-,TGTGCAAGTCGCTTAGCTACGCCGGGACTAGAGCGCTCCTACGAGCAGTACTTC,CASRLATPGLERSYEQYF
-,TRBJ1-2,TRBV6-2/TRBV6-3,few,TGTGCCAGCAGTTACCTTTGGACAGCCGGATCTGATGGCTACACCTTC,CASSYLWTAGSDGYTF
TRBD1,TRBJ2-1,TRBV6-1,-,TGTGCCAGCAGTGAAGGGGACAGGGCTTACAATGAGCAGTTCTTC,CASSEGDRAYNEQFF
TRBD2,TRBJ2-7,TRBV19,-,TGTGCCAGTAGTATAACCGGGACTAGCGGTTTCTACGAGCAGTACTTC,CASSITGTSGFYEQYF
TRBD2,TRBJ2-3,TRBV29-1,-,TGCAGCGTTGTGGATACCGGGACTAGCGGGCGTCTTAGCACAGATACGCAGTATTTT,CSVVDTGTSGRLSTDTQYF
-,TRBJ1-4,TRBV5-6,-,TGTGCCAGCAGCTTGGGGGGTAGCGGTGAAAAACTGTTTTTT,CASSLGGSGEKLFF
TRBD1,TRBJ2-7,TRBV7-8,-,TGTGCCAGCAGCTTAGGGACAGGGGGTTTTTACGAGCAGTACTTC,CASSLGTGGFYEQYF
TRBD2,TRBJ2-5,TRBV13,-,TGTGCCAGCAGCTTAGCTGGCGGGAGGGAACAAGAGACCCAGTACTTC,CASSLAGGREQETQYF
TRBD1,TRBJ2-3,TRBV7-6,-,TGTGCCAGCAGCTTGGGACAGAGGATATGGGAGACGCAGTATTTT,CASSLGQRIWETQYF
TRBD2,TRBJ2-1,TRBV27,-,TGTGCCAGCAGTCGGCTAGCGGAAATTTACAATGAGCAGTTCTTC,CASSRLAEIYNEQFF